This T cell receptor beta chain was identified during a study of identical twins listed by TCRdb under 2016. In terms of the full investigation: TCR alpha and beta repertoires from monozygotic twins, unrelated adults of various ages and cord blood were deep-sequenced to test whether fetal clonotypes persist. Replicate twin experiments were performed at different times using different library preparation protocols to rule out contamination.

From a lookup of the germline V gene (reference sequence), CDR1 and CDR2 are DFQATT and SNEGSKA. Inclusive of the bounding cysteine and phenylalanine, the CDR3 is 13 residues long. The CDR3 DNA has 39 bases and is translated from base 1. The germline V and J ends show losses of 2 bases and 3 bases respectively, and no gene match explains 2 bases of the junction. Overall study results and their limits: Zero-insertion analyses could be partly confounded by invariant T cells such as MAIT and iNKT, though diverse VJ usage argued against such confounding for most clonotypes. Because the same donors could not be followed over many years, the conclusions relied on cross-sectional statistical analysis. Recombination models systematically underestimated out-of-frame TCR alpha sharing in monozygotic twins but agreed with sharing between unrelated individuals. Out-of-frame TCR alpha sequences shared between twins showed an excess of low generation-probability sequences compared with coincidental sharing between unrelated individuals. A weaker excess of twin sharing was found in beta out-of-frame sequences because the signal-to-noise ratio was lowered by fewer shared sequences. Fewer insertions were carried by abundant cord blood beta clonotypes, a similar but weaker trend appeared in young adult naive repertoires, and no such trend appeared in memory repertoires.

Every donor was a healthy Caucasian. Miltenyi CD45RO+ enrichment and human naive T-cell isolation kits were used to isolate memory (CD45RO+) and naive T cells from PBMC. The library was obtained by 5' RACE. The reads were generated on an Illumina HiSeq 2000. Template switching added a universal primer binding site, and the final cDNA carried a unique molecular identifier that allowed TCR cDNA molecules to be counted accurately. Specific primers in the conserved constant-segment region were used to synthesize first-strand cDNA for the TCR alpha and beta chains. To control for contamination, every cDNA library was double barcoded, receiving both a SMART-Mk sample barcode and Illumina barcodes. Two successive PCR steps introduced TruSeq adapter sequences along with Illumina sample barcodes. The Illumina HiSeq platform was used with custom primers to sequence TCR alpha and beta cDNA libraries. Turning to the authors' computational methods: MiGEC processed the raw reads to extract unique molecular identifiers, while MiXCR was used to determine the CDR3 positions. For each individual, recombination models were inferred using an EM algorithm with the repgenHMM and IGoR tools. The tcR package in R was used for shared clonotype analysis, with sharing normalized by the product of cloneset sizes. Out-of-frame nonproductive sequences were analyzed to study raw recombination free of thymic and clonal selection effects. In-frame beta chains were kept once TCRdb had trimmed the public reads at Q25 with fastp and called clones with MiXCR. Every CDR3 protein is listed once, alongside the most common genes and DNA of its rows. The V and J calls and clone size come from TCRdb's table, not from the authors' own analysis. The sample records some 240,000 distinct CDR3 sequences, about 10% of which are singletons. The leading ten clones occupy about a tenth of the sample.

This clonotype has only a few counts. The antigen it recognizes is unknown. Per-base qualities were not stored, and no clone one base away is much larger. The TCR comes from a man in his forties or fifties in good health. Sequencing was performed on memory T cells sorted from blood. The meaning of the sample's cell subset or site label: CD45RO+ enriched T cells. The chain is encoded by TRBV20-1 joined to TRBJ2-7; TRBD1 aligns with 9 central bases. The CDR3 corresponds to CSARSTGGYEQYF. The DNA sequence is given as TGCAGTGCTAGATCGACAGGGGGCTACGAGCAGTACTTC.